Listed below are T cell receptor beta chains from one sample, sequenced in a study of cytomegalovirus exposure and HLA in healthy donors. Assay used: immunoSEQ multiplex PCR; TCRdb lists only in-frame clones, some missing. Among approximately 220,000 clones, about 82% were seen once, and the ten largest hold about 3%. Material for sequencing was PBMCs. The receptors shown here come from a man aged 25 to 40 in good health and CMV-seronegative. Both conserved end residues are trimmed from each CDR3.

v_gene,j_gene,CDR3aa
TRBV4-1,TRBJ2-3,ASSPEGGTDTQY
TRBV4-1,TRBJ2-1,ASSQVFSAGSYNEQF
TRBV7-2,TRBJ2-1,ASSSGLAEYNEQF
TRBV6-5,TRBJ2-1,ASSLSASGRRF
TRBV5-4,TRBJ1-2,ASSLIGGWGYT
TRBV27,TRBJ1-2,ASKGPGQIYGYT
TRBV27,TRBJ1-6,ASSPRVFRNSPLH
TRBV5-1,TRBJ1-2,ASSMKGVGGGYT
TRBV27,TRBJ2-7,ASSLSSGGPYEQY
TRBV10-2,TRBJ1-2,ASSVSGDGLWGYT
TRBV5-1,TRBJ2-2,ASNLPRVFNTGELF
TRBV5-6,TRBJ2-7,ASIKQGLRYEQY
TRBV20-1,TRBJ2-3,SARDNTQY
TRBV10-1,TRBJ2-1,ASTPNGGNEQF
TRBV27,TRBJ2-3,ASSGERGDYTDTQY
TRBV27,TRBJ1-2,ASSSLPGQGYGYT
TRBV18,TRBJ1-4,ASSPTPGQSEKLF